This TCR beta chain was recorded in a study of Ad26.COV2.S vaccination and SARS-CoV-2 variants (dated by TCRdb to the early 2020s). Notes on the research overall: Donors in the vaccine arm were drawn from COV1001, a multicentre, randomized, double-blind, placebo-controlled phase I-IIa trial testing Ad26.COV2.S in healthy adults. Ad26.COV2.S was given intramuscularly at 5x10^10 or 1x10^11 viral particles, as a single shot or as two shots 56 days apart. TCRbeta repertoire sequencing served as the tool for gauging how specific and how broad the SARS-CoV-2-reactive T cell receptors were following Ad26.COV2.S vaccination. A total of roughly 32 samples were included in the TCR-sequenced set, comprising about 20 Ad26.COV2.S vaccine recipients, 5 placebo recipients and 8 SARS-CoV-2 convalescent individuals. Trial participants were randomized into five groups of five: low-dose or high-dose Ad26.COV2.S given once or twice, or placebo on both occasions. Blinding of investigators to trial group allocation was maintained during experiments and outcome assessment. Summary of the overall study and its limitations: Compared with placebo recipients, Ad26.COV2.S recipients showed higher spike-specific TCR breadth (P = 0.0014). The study lacked the statistical power to compare responses across vaccine doses or regimens. After vaccination, substantial breadth of spike-specific CD8+ and CD4+ T cell responses was reported. Vaccine and placebo recipients had comparable non-spike TCR breadth, which fits with the vaccine containing only spike. It was noted by the authors that total T cell responses may have been underestimated by the TCR breadth and depth analyses.

The immunoSEQ Assay was used to sequence TCRbeta CDR3 regions. After extraction, genomic DNA underwent amplification by bias-controlled multiplex PCR, followed by high-throughput sequencing. Per the source publication's procedure: To quantify the absolute abundance of every unique TCRbeta CDR3 region, sequences were collapsed and filtered. Usable DNA was measured by amplifying reference genes present in all nucleated cells, and TCRbeta template counts were normalized to that usable DNA to estimate T cell fraction. Repertoire TCRs were annotated as SARS-CoV-2-specific when V gene, CDR3 amino acid sequence and J gene were exactly matched to a known reactive TCR set. The reference SARS-CoV-2 TCR set was derived from MIRA and filtered for enrichment in COVID-19-positive ImmuneCODE repertoires, a step that removed public or cross-reactive TCRs. Based on the MIRA antigens, annotated TCRs were further analysed at the level of specific ORF or position within ORF. Breadth was defined as the number of annotated unique rearrangements divided by the total number of unique productive rearrangements, and depth was defined as the summed frequency of the annotated unique rearrangements. Two-sided Wilcoxon rank-sum tests were used to compare TCR breadth between groups. TCRdb carries this immuneACCESS record with in-frame sequences only. Its versions omit some clonotypes, under half of them owing to an unresolved V gene in the studies checked, with the rest unexplained. That table is the source of V, J and clone size, and D and trimming were worked out from the DNA. The sample table contains approximately 360,000 clones; only one count was recorded for 83% of them. The leading ten clones occupy about 7.4% of the sample.

This clone was detected a few times. The antigen this receptor binds is unknown. Base qualities are not at hand, and no much larger clone is one base apart. Taken with the paper, the label for treatment or condition translates to: 19 received Ad26.COV2.S at low or high dose, single or two shots; roughly five received placebo; per-sample allocation not given. For vaccine and placebo recipients, repertoires were sequenced using samples collected on day 63 after the first injection. Cohort 1b enrolled roughly 25 adults aged 18-55 years at a single site in Boston, USA, between 29 July and 7 August 2020. Ad26.COV2.S was a replication-incompetent adenovirus type 26 vector expressing a prefusion-stabilized SARS-CoV-2 spike protein from the original Wuhan strain. From its cysteine to its phenylalanine, the CDR3 spans 12 amino acids. Kept here is only the CDR3 DNA, which spans 36 bases and is read in frame from base 1. The trim is 4 bases for V and 6 bases for J, with a gap of 10 bases between the germline ends. Via the germline V gene, CDR1 is SGHAT and CDR2 FQNNGV.

The TCR sequence derives from a person between 18 and 60 years old who received the Ad26.COV2.S COVID-19 vaccine or a placebo. The chain links TRBV11-2 with TRBJ2-7; the D segment could be TRBD2, given 6 matching bases. The specimen comprised peripheral blood, sampled in a trial of Ad26.COV2.S vaccine versus placebo. The CDR3 is CASSSYGGEQYF. The DNA sequence is as follows: TGTGCCAGCAGCTCGTACGGGGGCGAGCAGTACTTC.